This passage covers 13 T cell receptor beta chains from one sample sequenced in a study of T-cell reconstitution after alpha-beta-depleted transplantation in children. Researchers prepared the TCRbeta library using unique molecular identifiers, the study reports. TCRdb used MiXCR to reprocess the PCR reads, holding one entry per CDR3 protein. The repertoire holds a few hundred thousand distinct CDR3 sequences, with roughly 30% as singletons. Here the sequenced sample was PBMCs, taken before TCRalphabeta/CD19-depleted stem cell transplant. The source is a boy under two years old with Wiskott-Aldrich syndrome, due to receive a stem cell transplant.

The chain recombines TRBV5-1 with TRBJ2-1, with D perhaps matching TRBD2 (6 bases). Germline CDR1 is SGHRS and CDR2 is YFSETQ. This CDR3 has 14 amino acids. Trimming cost V 4 bases and J 5 bases, with 13 bases left between them. DNA of the CDR3: TGCGCCAGCAGCCCGTTGACTAGAAACAATGAGCAGTTCTTC. Translating it yields CASSPLTRNNEQFF.

The chain joins TRBV12-3 or TRBV12-4 to TRBJ1-1, with D tentatively TRBD1 (5 bases). The CDR3 has 14 residues. The ends were cut back, 5 bases at V and 4 bases at J, with 14 bases in the middle. CDR3 in DNA: TGTGCCAGCAGTCTCAGACAGCAGGGCACTGAAGCTTTCTTT. Its translation is CASSLRQQGTEAFF.

This chain joins TRBV5-1 and TRBJ2-1; 11 positions agree with TRBD2. After removal of 3 bases from V and 9 bases from J, the junction contained 14 bases not matched to a gene. CDR3 length: 17 amino acids. Germline V CDR1 and CDR2: SGHRS, YFSETQ. The CDR3 here is CASSSMLAGGNGGEQFF. DNA of the CDR3: TGCGCCAGCAGCTCCATGCTAGCGGGAGGAAATGGGGGTGAGCAGTTCTTC.

The V and J genes are TRBV18 and TRBJ2-7, with TRBD2 matching over 8 bases. J lost 3 bases, V lost 3 bases, and 4 bases had no gene match. Germline CDR1 reads KGHSH; CDR2 reads LQKENI. This CDR3 is 14 amino acids long. The CDR3 spells CASSPVRGGYEQYF. DNA of the CDR3: TGTGCCAGCTCACCGGTCCGGGGGGGCTACGAGCAGTACTTC.

This clonotype came up a few times. This sequence joins TRBV14 and TRBJ2-3, with D perhaps matching TRBD2 (6 bases). This CDR3 contains 17 residues. CDR1 and CDR2 from the germline V gene are SGHDN and FVKESK. V was clipped by 4 bases and J by 2 bases, with 19 bases between them. The CDR3 sequence is CASSRLGGTPYTDTQYF. The DNA of the CDR3 is TGTGCCAGCAGCCGCCTAGGAGGGACTCCTTACACAGATACGCAGTATTTT.

The gene calls are TRBV10-3 and TRBJ2-7; D may be TRBD1 or TRBD2 (7 bases each). With 8 bases removed from V and 8 bases from J, the gap between germline ends came to 16 bases. Germline V gene sequence: CDR1 ENHRY, CDR2 SYGVKD. The CDR3 runs 12 residues. CDR3 protein: CAIAGGDGKQYF. For the CDR3, the DNA is TGTGCCATCGCAGGGGGGGACGGGAAGCAGTACTTC.

A few counts support this clonotype. The CDR3 here is CASSLSGERYNEQFF. The DNA for the CDR3 is TGCGCCAGCAGCTTGTCGGGGGAACGGTACAATGAGCAGTTCTTC. The chain combines TRBV5-1 with TRBJ2-1; D possibly corresponds to TRBD2 (6 bases). This CDR3 spans 15 amino acids. Trimming stripped 1 base from V and 4 bases from J, with 12 bases between. Germline lookup yields CDR1 SGHRS and CDR2 YFSETQ.

This clonotype was observed a few times. J is TRBJ2-7 and V is TRBV4-1, with D perhaps matching TRBD1 or TRBD2 (6 bases each). CDR1 and CDR2 (germline): MGHRA, YSYEKL. The CDR3 consists of 15 residues. The V gene lost 0 bases and the J gene lost 3 bases, with 12 bases spanning the gap. The CDR3 sequence is CASSQEGGGIYEQYF. The CDR3 DNA is TGCGCCAGCAGCCAAGAAGGGGGAGGCATCTACGAGCAGTACTTC.

This clonotype was detected a few times. This chain connects TRBV9 to TRBJ2-5, with D unresolved. Germline CDR1 reads SGDLS; CDR2 reads YYNGEE. The V end lost 1 base, the J end lost 1 base, and 5 bases lay between the germline ends. There are 13 residues in the CDR3. CDR3 coding DNA: TGTGCCAGCAGCGTATACGGCCAAGAGACCCAGTACTTC. It codes for CASSVYGQETQYF.

In the case of this clonotype: Its ends do not fully match the called genes, so a read error is possible. The rearrangement links TRBV12-3 or TRBV12-4 to TRBJ2-7; tentative D call: TRBD1 (5 bases). The CDR3 loop spans 12 amino acids. CDR3 in amino acids: CASSLQGIEQYF. DNA of the CDR3: TGTGCCAGTAGTTTGCAGGGTATCGAGCAGTACTTC.

The count of this clonotype is one. V usage is TRBV9 and J usage is TRBJ2-1; D gene unclear. CDR3 length: 13 residues. V was trimmed by 0 bases and J by 8 bases, leaving 9 bases between them. Germline V gene lookup returns CDR1 SGDLS and CDR2 YYNGEE. CDR3 DNA: TGTGCCAGCAGCGTAGGACTCACCGATGAGCAGTTCTTC. It yields the protein CASSVGLTDEQFF.

V and J are TRBV4-2 and TRBJ2-1; 15 nucleotides agree with TRBD2. The CDR3 is made up of 21 amino acids. Trimming took 0 bases from V and 2 from J; bases not matched to a gene: 11. Germline assignment: CDR1 LGHNA and CDR2 YNFKEQ. The CDR3 region has the DNA TGTGCCAGCAGCCAAGAAATCAGAGGACTAGCGGGAGGGTTGACCTACAATGAGCAGTTCTTC. Translation gives CASSQEIRGLAGGLTYNEQFF.

This clonotype was detected only a few times. The J gene is TRBJ2-5, the V gene TRBV5-1, with a possible D match to TRBD2 (6 bases). Per germline, CDR1 SGHRS and CDR2 YFSETQ. Deletions cut 4 bases from V and 4 bases from J, with 14 bases between. The CDR3 runs to 14 residues. CDR3 coding DNA: TGCGCCAGCAGCCCAGGACTACCAGGAGAGACCCAGTACTTC. This codes for CASSPGLPGETQYF.